The 17 T cell receptor beta chains below all came from one sample that was sequenced in a study of cytomegalovirus exposure and HLA in healthy donors. In the PCR, 60 Vbeta and 13 Jbeta primers were used. Profiling relied on immunoSEQ multiplex PCR, and the TCRdb table lists in-frame clones only, not all of them. The sample shows more than 200,000 clones, under 90% of them seen only once. The sequencing input was PBMCs. These receptors all come from a human donor in good health.

The CDR3 here is CASTGLVWSYEQYF. As DNA, the CDR3 is TGTGCCAGCACCGGACTAGTTTGGTCCTACGAGCAGTACTTC. The V and J genes are TRBV25-1 and TRBJ2-5; 7 bases map to TRBD2. The DNA matches TRBJ2-7 better at its end, which makes the J call doubtful. The germline V gene has CDR1 MGHDK and CDR2 SYGVNS. The CDR3 is made up of 14 amino acids.

The J gene is TRBJ1-4, the V gene TRBV25-1, with TRBD1 matching 9 bases. The V and J ends lost 3 bases and 8 bases, in that order; junction bases with no gene match: 16. The CDR3 runs to 18 residues. Per germline, CDR1 MGHDK and CDR2 SYGVNS. The CDR3 sequence is CASSDSGTGLEGREKLFF. CDR3 coding DNA: TGTGCCAGCAGTGATTCAGGGACAGGGCTGGAGGGTAGGGAAAAACTGTTTTTT.

CDR3 sequence: CASSQDAGLGLHTQYF. The CDR3, as DNA: TGTGCCAGCAGCCAAGATGCGGGACTAGGACTACATACGCAGTATTTT. This chain joins TRBV14 and TRBJ2-3, with TRBD2 matching over 8 bases. This CDR3 region has 16 residues. V lost 0 bases to trimming and J lost 7 bases; unmatched junction nucleotides: 9. Germline CDR1 and CDR2: SGHDN and FVKESK. Drawing the rest from reference TRBV14 and TRBJ2-3, the complete variable domain is EAGVTQFPSHSVIEKGQTVTLRCDPISGHDNLYWYRRVMGKEIKFLLHFVKESKQDESGMPNNRFLAERTGGTYSTLKVQPAELEDSGVYFCASSQDAGLGLHTQYFGPGTRLTVL.

This chain uses TRBV15 with TRBJ2-7; D not certain. Germline V gene lookup returns CDR1 LNHNV and CDR2 YYDKDF (reference sequence). The V end was cut by 0 bases, the J end by 6 bases, with 15 bases between. This CDR3 region has 15 residues. CDR3 amino acids: CATSRDRWRSGEQYF. In DNA form, the CDR3 reads TGTGCCACCAGCAGAGATCGGTGGCGCTCGGGCGAGCAGTACTTC.

The gene calls are TRBV6-1 and TRBJ2-1; D might be TRBD2 (6 bases). This CDR3 is built from 15 residues. Looked up from germline, CDR1 is MNHNS and CDR2 is SASEGT. With 6 bases removed from V and 7 bases from J, the gap between germline ends came to 19 bases. The CDR3 protein is CASRSPGLVPNEQFF. The CDR3 DNA reads TGTGCCAGCAGGTCGCCGGGACTTGTACCTAATGAGCAGTTCTTC.

The chain combines TRBV7-2 with TRBJ1-6; D ambiguous. CDR3 length: 16 amino acids. Per germline, CDR1 SGHTA and CDR2 FQGNSA. Trimming removed 1 base at V and 6 bases at J, with 13 bases between. CDR3 residues: CASSLGPTVPNSPLHF. The CDR3 nucleotides read TGTGCCAGCAGCTTAGGCCCCACAGTCCCTAATTCACCCCTCCACTTT.

The V gene is TRBV19, the J gene TRBJ1-2, with D hard to call. Germline CDR1 is LNHDA and CDR2 is SQIVND (reference sequence). The V end was cut by 3 bases, the J end by 3 bases, with 8 bases between. CDR3 length equals 13 residues. Written as DNA, the CDR3 is TGTGCCAGTAGTATGGCCCCTTACTATGGCTACACCTTC. It encodes CASSMAPYYGYTF.

The rearrangement uses TRBV4-2 and TRBJ2-3; D is perhaps TRBD1 (6 bases). Germline V gives CDR1 LGHNA, CDR2 YNFKEQ. Trimming removed 0 bases at V and 1 base at J, with 11 bases between. The CDR3 length is 16 residues. In nucleotides, the CDR3 is TGTGCCAGCAGCCAAGACTGGGGACAAGGCACAGATACGCAGTATTTT. Translation gives CASSQDWGQGTDTQYF.

This chain uses TRBV6-6 with TRBJ2-3, with 8 nucleotides matching TRBD2. Germline CDR1 is MNHNY and CDR2 is SVGAGI (reference sequence). The CDR3 extends over 15 amino acids. The V gene end was trimmed by 6 bases and the J gene end by 0 bases; junction bases not matched to a gene: 5. The chain's CDR3 is CASSEGTRSTDTQYF. The CDR3 region has the DNA TGTGCCAGCAGCGAAGGGACTAGGAGCACAGATACGCAGTATTTT.

The J gene is TRBJ1-2, the V gene TRBV7-9; 9 nucleotides agree with TRBD1. The J segment lost 0 bases and the V segment lost 5 bases, leaving 10 bases of the junction unmatched. The CDR3 sequence is 17 residues long. The V gene's germline CDR1 is SEHNR and CDR2 FQNEAQ (reference sequence). The CDR3 is CASSSYAGTGTNYGYTF. The CDR3 DNA reads TGTGCCAGCAGCAGTTACGCCGGGACAGGGACTAACTATGGCTACACCTTC.

This chain links TRBV5-6 with TRBJ1-2, with 7 bases lining up with TRBD1. CDR3 length equals 14 residues. CDR1 and CDR2 from the germline V gene are SGHDT and YYEEEE. With 4 bases clipped from V and 0 bases from J, the junction kept 3 bases outside the gene matches. The CDR3 region is CASSRDSANYGYTF. The DNA of the CDR3 is TGTGCCAGCAGCCGGGACAGCGCTAACTATGGCTACACCTTC. The entire variable domain, with the rest obtained from reference TRBV5-6 and TRBJ1-2, is as follows: DAGVTQSPTHLIKTRGQQVTLRCSPKSGHDTVSWYQQALGQGPQFIFQYYEEEERQRGNFPDRFSGHQFPNYSSELNVNALLLGDSALYLCASSRDSANYGYTFGSGTRLTVV.

The rearrangement joins TRBV5-1 to TRBJ2-5, with D possibly matching TRBD2 (6 bases). This CDR3 has 12 residues. CDR1 is SGHRS, CDR2 YFSETQ, per germline. Trimming stripped 4 bases from V and 3 bases from J, with 7 bases between. The CDR3 nucleotides read TGCGCCAGCAGCCGGACTAAAGAGACCCAGTACTTC. The encoded protein is CASSRTKETQYF.

The V call is TRBV10-1, the J call TRBJ2-1; 12 bases match TRBD1. CDR1 and CDR2 (germline): WNHNN, SYGVQD (reference sequence). The V gene end was trimmed by 5 bases and the J gene end by 8 bases; junction bases not matched to a gene: 13. The CDR3 extends over 17 amino acids. CDR3 region: CASSPSTGQGALDEQFF. CDR3 coding DNA: TGCGCCAGCAGTCCTTCGACGGGACAGGGGGCTCTCGATGAGCAGTTCTTC.

Here the CDR3 DNA reads TGTGCCAGCGGGAGTCAGGTGCCTACGCAGTATTTT. Amino acids: CASGSQVPTQYF. The gene calls are TRBV7-2 and TRBJ2-3; TRBD2 might be the D (5 bases). Germline V gene data show CDR1 as SGHTA and CDR2 as FQGNSA. Trimming left V 8 bases short and J 8 bases short, with 14 bases between. The CDR3 is made up of 12 amino acids.

This chain joins TRBV29-1 and TRBJ1-2; possibly TRBD1 for D (6 bases). The CDR3 spans 13 residues. Germline V gene sequence: CDR1 SQVTM, CDR2 ANQGSEA. The V end lost 7 bases, the J end lost 0 bases, and 12 bases lay between the germline ends. CDR3 in DNA: TGCAGCGCCCGACAGGAGTCTAACTATGGCTACACCTTC. Its translation is CSARQESNYGYTF.

The rearrangement links TRBV6-5 to TRBJ2-1, with 8 bases lining up with TRBD1. Germline V gene lookup returns CDR1 MNHEY and CDR2 SVGAGI. The CDR3 extends over 15 amino acids. The ends lost 4 bases at V and 4 bases at J; junction bases unmatched: 6. The CDR3 region is CASSLTGTGYNEQFF. In nucleotides, the CDR3 is TGTGCCAGCAGTTTGACCGGGACAGGTTACAATGAGCAGTTCTTC.

The V and J genes are TRBV18 and TRBJ2-3, with 8 bases lining up with TRBD2. Germline V lookup: CDR1 KGHSH, CDR2 LQKENI. The J segment lost 7 bases and the V segment lost 0 bases, leaving 21 bases of the junction unmatched. This CDR3 is built from 20 residues. CDR3 in DNA: TGTGCCAGCTCACCACCGCCCGGGAGGGGCATTAAAACCCTAGGAAATACGCAGTATTTT. As protein: CASSPPPGRGIKTLGNTQYF.